This T cell receptor (beta chain) is from a study of T-cell memory formation after mild COVID-19. Whole-study findings and limits: Most CD4+ clones that shrank were in CM and EM, while CD8+ ones turned up in EMRA.

V lost 3 bases, J lost 2 bases, and 6 bases stayed unmatched. Looked up from germline, CDR1 is DFQATT and CDR2 is SNEGSKA (reference sequence). The CDR3 contains 14 residues. For this clonotype: No antigen is known for it.

TCRdb used MiXCR to reprocess the 5' RACE reads, holding one entry per CDR3 protein. Of 400,000 to 500,000 distinct CDR3 sequences in the sample, roughly 20% were seen once. This clonotype was obtained from an adult woman who had mild COVID-19 (a few samples of this study predate the infection). Cell type and time point are not known. The rearrangement links TRBV20-1 to TRBJ2-7; the match to TRBD1 covers 8 bases. Sequenced: PBMCs or a T cell subset sorted from them (not recorded which). CDR3 protein: CSASPGTGPYEQYF. CDR3 in DNA: TGCAGTGCTAGCCCCGGGACAGGTCCCTACGAGCAGTACTTC.